These T cell receptor beta chains were read from a single sample in a study of T cells after yellow fever vaccination. MiXCR was run by TCRdb on the 5' RACE reads, yielding one entry per CDR3 protein. This table holds roughly 520,000 distinct CDR3 sequences, 21% found once. Sample: PBMCs, taken approximately 22 days after the first yellow fever vaccination. These receptors all stem from a man aged 18 to 35 who received the YFV17D yellow fever vaccine. The CDR3 runs from the conserved cysteine through the conserved F or W. Fields, in order: D gene, clone size, J gene, V gene, CDR3 protein, CDR3 DNA. D genes are given only for firm matches. Some rows mark clone size as missing; the rest say once, few, many or name a class of expanded clone.

d_gene: TRBD2
abundance: few
j_gene: TRBJ2-5
v_gene: TRBV7-2
CDR3aa: CASSNGLAGGVTQYF
CDR3nt: TGTGCCAGCAGCAACGGACTAGCGGGGGGGGTGACCCAGTACTTC

d_gene: -
abundance: -
j_gene: TRBJ2-1
v_gene: TRBV6-2/TRBV6-3
CDR3aa: CASRPGPNSNEQFF
CDR3nt: TGTGCCAGCAGACCGGGACCTAATTCCAATGAGCAGTTCTTC

d_gene: -
abundance: -
j_gene: TRBJ2-4
v_gene: TRBV4-2
CDR3aa: CASGPLEGNKNIQYF
CDR3nt: TGTGCCAGCGGACCCCTAGAGGGCAACAAAAACATTCAGTACTTC

d_gene: TRBD1
abundance: -
j_gene: TRBJ1-5
v_gene: TRBV18
CDR3aa: CASSSRPGQGLTEPQHF
CDR3nt: TGTGCCAGCTCATCCCGACCGGGACAGGGTTTGACGGAGCCCCAGCATTTT

d_gene: TRBD2
abundance: few
j_gene: TRBJ2-3
v_gene: TRBV5-1
CDR3aa: CASSFLAGTTDTQYF
CDR3nt: TGCGCCAGCAGCTTTCTAGCGGGGACCACAGATACGCAGTATTTT

d_gene: -
abundance: -
j_gene: TRBJ2-3
v_gene: TRBV7-3
CDR3aa: CASSGGRSTDTQYF
CDR3nt: TGTGCCTCGTCCGGGGGCCGGAGCACAGATACGCAGTATTTT

d_gene: -
abundance: many
j_gene: TRBJ2-1
v_gene: TRBV20-1
CDR3aa: CSARGGNEQFF
CDR3nt: TGCAGTGCTAGAGGGGGCAATGAGCAGTTCTTC

d_gene: TRBD2
abundance: few
j_gene: TRBJ2-2
v_gene: TRBV7-9
CDR3aa: CASSFGRGGLTGELFF
CDR3nt: TGTGCCAGCAGCTTCGGCCGGGGGGGGCTGACCGGGGAGCTGTTTTTT

d_gene: -
abundance: few
j_gene: TRBJ1-5
v_gene: TRBV20-1
CDR3aa: CSARDPKQFFQPQHF
CDR3nt: TGCAGTGCTAGAGATCCCAAACAGTTTTTTCAGCCCCAGCATTTT

d_gene: -
abundance: -
j_gene: TRBJ2-7
v_gene: TRBV20-1
CDR3aa: CSARDLTGHSYEQYF
CDR3nt: TGCAGTGCTAGAGACCTCACAGGGCACTCCTACGAGCAGTACTTC

d_gene: TRBD1
abundance: -
j_gene: TRBJ1-5
v_gene: TRBV5-5
CDR3aa: CASGPNRGGGPQHF
CDR3nt: TGTGCCAGCGGCCCTAACAGGGGTGGTGGGCCCCAGCATTTT

d_gene: -
abundance: few
j_gene: TRBJ1-1
v_gene: TRBV10-3
CDR3aa: CAISEWGTEAFF
CDR3nt: TGTGCCATCAGTGAGTGGGGCACTGAAGCTTTCTTT

d_gene: -
abundance: -
j_gene: TRBJ2-5
v_gene: TRBV29-1
CDR3aa: CSVGSGKETQYF
CDR3nt: TGCAGCGTTGGAAGTGGGAAGGAGACCCAGTACTTC

d_gene: -
abundance: -
j_gene: TRBJ2-5
v_gene: TRBV7-2
CDR3aa: CASSSRFGETQYF
CDR3nt: TGTGCCAGCAGCTCCCGGTTCGGGGAGACCCAGTACTTC

d_gene: -
abundance: many
j_gene: TRBJ2-6
v_gene: TRBV4-3
CDR3aa: CASSLLVQSGANVLTF
CDR3nt: TGCGCCAGCAGCCTCCTCGTGCAGTCTGGGGCCAACGTCCTGACTTTC

d_gene: -
abundance: -
j_gene: TRBJ1-1
v_gene: TRBV19
CDR3aa: CASTTTRRSSTEAFF
CDR3nt: TGTGCCAGTACCACCACTCGAAGGTCCAGCACTGAAGCTTTCTTT

d_gene: -
abundance: few
j_gene: TRBJ2-3
v_gene: TRBV7-2
CDR3aa: CASSVQRMDTDTQYF
CDR3nt: TGTGCCAGCAGCGTACAACGGATGGACACAGATACGCAGTATTTT

d_gene: -
abundance: -
j_gene: TRBJ1-6
v_gene: TRBV5-4
CDR3aa: CASSLRGGGVINSPLHF
CDR3nt: TGTGCCAGCAGCTTGCGTGGAGGAGGAGTCATTAATTCACCCCTCCACTTT

d_gene: TRBD1
abundance: few
j_gene: TRBJ1-2
v_gene: TRBV4-1
CDR3aa: CASSPTDRANYGYTF
CDR3nt: TGCGCCAGCAGCCCGACCGACAGGGCTAACTATGGCTACACCTTC

d_gene: TRBD1
abundance: -
j_gene: TRBJ1-4
v_gene: TRBV18
CDR3aa: CASSVQGTNEKLFF
CDR3nt: TGCGCCAGCTCGGTACAGGGGACTAATGAAAAACTGTTTTTT

d_gene: -
abundance: many
j_gene: TRBJ1-2
v_gene: TRBV27
CDR3aa: CASSPVAAYGYTF
CDR3nt: TGTGCCAGCAGTCCCGTGGCAGCCTATGGCTACACCTTC

d_gene: -
abundance: few
j_gene: TRBJ2-7
v_gene: TRBV7-2
CDR3aa: CASSFLINYEQYF
CDR3nt: TGTGCCAGCAGCTTCCTGATTAACTACGAGCAGTACTTC

d_gene: TRBD2
abundance: -
j_gene: TRBJ2-1
v_gene: TRBV6-2/TRBV6-3
CDR3aa: CASGPRTSGGVDEQFF
CDR3nt: TGTGCCAGCGGACCCCGGACTAGCGGGGGGGTCGATGAGCAGTTCTTC

d_gene: TRBD1
abundance: -
j_gene: TRBJ2-2
v_gene: TRBV6-1
CDR3aa: CASRKRTGRAGELFF
CDR3nt: TGTGCCAGCAGGAAAAGGACAGGGCGGGCCGGGGAGCTGTTTTTT

d_gene: TRBD2
abundance: few
j_gene: TRBJ2-1
v_gene: TRBV11-2
CDR3aa: CASSTRLAGTGSYNEQFF
CDR3nt: TGTGCCAGCAGCACCAGACTAGCGGGGACAGGTTCCTACAATGAGCAGTTCTTC

d_gene: -
abundance: -
j_gene: TRBJ2-3
v_gene: TRBV11-3
CDR3aa: CASSLGYHSDTQYF
CDR3nt: TGTGCCAGCAGCTTGGGATATCACTCAGATACGCAGTATTTT

d_gene: -
abundance: -
j_gene: TRBJ1-4
v_gene: TRBV11-2
CDR3aa: CASSLGQPREGNEKLFF
CDR3nt: TGTGCCAGCAGCTTAGGACAGCCTCGGGAGGGGAATGAAAAACTGTTTTTT

d_gene: -
abundance: few
j_gene: TRBJ1-4
v_gene: TRBV6-1
CDR3aa: CASSEGGAAEKLFF
CDR3nt: TGTGCCAGCAGTGAAGGAGGGGCAGCGGAAAAACTGTTTTTT

d_gene: -
abundance: few
j_gene: TRBJ2-1
v_gene: TRBV20-1
CDR3aa: CSANHRVINEQFF
CDR3nt: TGCAGTGCTAATCACAGGGTTATCAATGAGCAGTTCTTC

d_gene: TRBD2
abundance: few
j_gene: TRBJ2-7
v_gene: TRBV7-9
CDR3aa: CASSSRGASYEQYF
CDR3nt: TGTGCCAGCAGCTCGCGGGGGGCCTCCTACGAGCAGTACTTC

d_gene: -
abundance: few
j_gene: TRBJ1-2
v_gene: TRBV12-3/TRBV12-4
CDR3aa: CASSDDRGYGYTF
CDR3nt: TGTGCCAGCAGTGATGACCGAGGCTATGGCTACACCTTC

d_gene: -
abundance: -
j_gene: TRBJ2-5
v_gene: TRBV25-1
CDR3aa: CASSEPQTRGTQYF
CDR3nt: TGTGCCAGCAGTGAACCCCAAACTAGGGGGACCCAGTACTTC

d_gene: -
abundance: -
j_gene: TRBJ2-2
v_gene: TRBV7-9
CDR3aa: CASSLQDGELFF
CDR3nt: TGTGCCAGCAGCCTCCAGGACGGGGAGCTGTTTTTT

d_gene: -
abundance: many
j_gene: TRBJ1-4
v_gene: TRBV6-1
CDR3aa: CASSTGKGRALNQKLFF
CDR3nt: TGTGCCAGCAGTACCGGGAAGGGTAGGGCCTTAAATCAAAAACTGTTTTTT

d_gene: TRBD1
abundance: -
j_gene: TRBJ2-1
v_gene: TRBV12-3/TRBV12-4
CDR3aa: CASSWDSGYNEQFF
CDR3nt: TGTGCCAGCAGTTGGGACAGTGGGTACAATGAGCAGTTCTTC

d_gene: TRBD2
abundance: many
j_gene: TRBJ2-5
v_gene: TRBV4-2
CDR3aa: CASSQLSGGAAETQYF
CDR3nt: TGTGCCAGCAGCCAATTGAGCGGGGGGGCCGCCGAGACCCAGTACTTC

d_gene: -
abundance: few
j_gene: TRBJ1-2
v_gene: TRBV9
CDR3aa: CASSSWDIPNYGYTF
CDR3nt: TGTGCCAGCAGCTCTTGGGACATCCCTAACTATGGCTACACCTTC

d_gene: -
abundance: -
j_gene: TRBJ2-6
v_gene: TRBV6-2/TRBV6-3
CDR3aa: CACSLAPLSGANVLTF
CDR3nt: TGTGCCTGCTCCCTAGCCCCCCTCTCTGGGGCCAACGTCCTGACTTTC

d_gene: TRBD1
abundance: -
j_gene: TRBJ1-4
v_gene: TRBV7-9
CDR3aa: CASSSGTAFEKLFF
CDR3nt: TGTGCCAGCAGCTCCGGGACAGCCTTTGAAAAACTGTTTTTT

d_gene: TRBD1
abundance: -
j_gene: TRBJ2-7
v_gene: TRBV27
CDR3aa: CASGTGPYEQYF
CDR3nt: TGTGCCAGCGGGACAGGACCCTACGAGCAGTACTTC

d_gene: TRBD1
abundance: -
j_gene: TRBJ2-3
v_gene: TRBV12-3/TRBV12-4
CDR3aa: CASSLASRTGGYTQYF
CDR3nt: TGTGCCAGCAGTTTAGCGTCCAGGACAGGGGGCTATACGCAGTATTTT

d_gene: -
abundance: few
j_gene: TRBJ2-5
v_gene: TRBV27
CDR3aa: CATKPRGLGKTQYF
CDR3nt: TGTGCCACAAAACCGCGGGGGCTCGGGAAGACCCAGTACTTC

d_gene: -
abundance: few
j_gene: TRBJ2-7
v_gene: TRBV11-2
CDR3aa: CASSFSQGLYEQYF
CDR3nt: TGTGCCAGCAGCTTCAGTCAGGGGTTATACGAGCAGTACTTC

d_gene: TRBD1
abundance: -
j_gene: TRBJ1-5
v_gene: TRBV20-1
CDR3aa: CSARDPRGLQPQHF
CDR3nt: TGCAGTGCTAGAGATCCCAGGGGGCTTCAGCCCCAGCATTTT

d_gene: TRBD2
abundance: -
j_gene: TRBJ2-3
v_gene: TRBV20-1
CDR3aa: CSAPGLAKITDTQYF
CDR3nt: TGCAGTGCCCCGGGACTAGCGAAAATCACAGATACGCAGTATTTT

d_gene: TRBD1
abundance: -
j_gene: TRBJ1-2
v_gene: TRBV18
CDR3aa: CASSPPGQDGGYTF
CDR3nt: TGTGCCAGCTCACCACCCGGACAGGATGGTGGCTACACCTTC

d_gene: -
abundance: few
j_gene: TRBJ2-7
v_gene: TRBV20-1
CDR3aa: CSARDLRRTYEQYF
CDR3nt: TGCAGTGCTAGAGATCTTCGACGAACCTACGAGCAGTACTTC

d_gene: TRBD1
abundance: few
j_gene: TRBJ2-1
v_gene: TRBV18
CDR3aa: CASSTRQGAVNEQFF
CDR3nt: TGTGCCAGCTCAACCCGACAGGGGGCCGTCAATGAGCAGTTCTTC

d_gene: TRBD1
abundance: many
j_gene: TRBJ2-3
v_gene: TRBV2
CDR3aa: CASSGGQGGTDTQYF
CDR3nt: TGTGCCAGCAGCGGAGGACAGGGAGGCACAGATACGCAGTATTTT